Described below is a single T cell receptor (beta chain) sequence and its context. Its antigen remains unidentified. Trimming removed 5 bases from V and 3 bases from J, with 11 bases in between. The CDR3 extends over 13 amino acids. The authors incorporated unique molecular identifiers into the TCR beta cDNA libraries. Once about 0.95 to 10 million T cells were used, hundreds of thousands of cDNA molecules resulted. TCRdb reprocessed the PCR reads via MiXCR and lists one record per CDR3 protein. Among hundreds of thousands of distinct CDR3 sequences listed, 25% to 30% were seen once. These data originate in a study of post-analysis software for immune sequencing data. Study results and limitations: With TRBV5-6, TRBV5-1 and TRBV20-1 included, about five TRBV segments were more frequent in patients than in controls. Comparison with controls showed significantly lower normalized Chao1 diversity in multiple sclerosis patients.

The sequencing input was blood. This receptor was obtained from a girl aged 10 to 17 with multiple sclerosis. This chain uses TRBV12-3 or TRBV12-4 with TRBJ2-7; the D gene is possibly TRBD2 (5 bases). The CDR3 nucleotides read TGTGCCAGCAGTCCCGGGAACAACTACGAGCAGTACTTC. It translates to CASSPGNNYEQYF.